This TCR beta chain is drawn from a study of T cell responses to AZD1222 COVID-19 vaccine. The table came from immunoSEQ multiplex PCR; TCRdb's copy has only in-frame clones and leaves some out. Of 95,000 to 150,000 clones listed, over 75% were seen once; the top ten hold almost 9.5%. With regard to this clone: What it binds is not known.

Looked up from germline, CDR1 is MDHEN and CDR2 is SYDVKM. CDR3 length: 16 residues. With V trimmed by 6 bases and J by 5 bases, 11 bases remained unmatched. Findings of the study overall: CD4 TCRs associated with vaccination spanned spike, dominating at 160-218 and 743-854.

The material sequenced was peripheral blood, taken on day 0 of AZD1222 vaccination. The chain employs TRBV28 and TRBJ2-1, with TRBD2 identical over 9 bases. The TCR comes from an adult in good health. The CDR3 DNA sequence: TGTGCCAGCAGGGGGACGAGCGGGGGGTACCACAATGAGCAGTTCTTC. Translated, it gives CASRGTSGGYHNEQFF.